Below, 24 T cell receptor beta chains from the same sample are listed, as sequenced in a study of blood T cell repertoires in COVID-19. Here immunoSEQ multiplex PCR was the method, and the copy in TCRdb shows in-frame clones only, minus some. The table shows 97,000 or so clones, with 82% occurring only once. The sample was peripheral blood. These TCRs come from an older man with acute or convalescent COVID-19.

The CDR3 coding sequence is TGTGCCAGTACCCGGACAGACTTAGGGGCTAATGAAAAACTGTTTTTT. Protein product: CASTRTDLGANEKLFF. This sequence joins TRBV19 and TRBJ1-4; possibly TRBD1 for D (6 bases). This CDR3 is built from 16 residues. Trimming removed 7 bases at V and 3 bases at J, with 18 bases between. Germline V gene lookup returns CDR1 LNHDA and CDR2 SQIVND (reference sequence).

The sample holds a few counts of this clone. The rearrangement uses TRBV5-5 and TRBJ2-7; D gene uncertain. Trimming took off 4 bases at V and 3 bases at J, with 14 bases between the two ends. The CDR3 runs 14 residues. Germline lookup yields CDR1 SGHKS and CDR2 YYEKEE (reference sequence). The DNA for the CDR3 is TGTGCCAGCAGCCGGTCTGGAGCTATCTACGAGCAGTACTTC. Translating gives CASSRSGAIYEQYF.

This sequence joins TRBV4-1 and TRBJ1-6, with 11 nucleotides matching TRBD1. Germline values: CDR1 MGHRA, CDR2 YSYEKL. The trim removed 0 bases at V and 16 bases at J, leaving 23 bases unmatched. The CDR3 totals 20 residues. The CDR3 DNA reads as TGCGCCAGCAGCCAAGACGAGGACAGGGGGCGCGTCAGCCGTTCGAGGGGACTCCACTTT. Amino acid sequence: CASSQDEDRGRVSRSRGLHF.

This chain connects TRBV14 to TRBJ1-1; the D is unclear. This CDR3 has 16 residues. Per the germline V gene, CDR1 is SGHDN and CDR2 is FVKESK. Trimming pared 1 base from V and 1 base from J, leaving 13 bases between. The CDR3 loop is CASSQVIWPPNTEAFF. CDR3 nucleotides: TGTGCCAGCAGCCAAGTTATATGGCCGCCGAACACTGAAGCTTTCTTT. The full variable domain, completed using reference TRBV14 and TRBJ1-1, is EAGVTQFPSHSVIEKGQTVTLRCDPISGHDNLYWYRRVMGKEIKFLLHFVKESKQDESGMPNNRFLAERTGGTYSTLKVQPAELEDSGVYFCASSQVIWPPNTEAFFGQGTRLTVV.

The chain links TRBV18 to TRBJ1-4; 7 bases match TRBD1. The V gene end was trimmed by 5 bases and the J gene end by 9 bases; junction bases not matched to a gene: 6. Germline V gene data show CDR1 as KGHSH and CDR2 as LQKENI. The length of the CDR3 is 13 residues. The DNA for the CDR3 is TGTGCCAGCTCATCCTTACAGGGGCAAAAACTGTTTTTT. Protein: CASSSLQGQKLFF.

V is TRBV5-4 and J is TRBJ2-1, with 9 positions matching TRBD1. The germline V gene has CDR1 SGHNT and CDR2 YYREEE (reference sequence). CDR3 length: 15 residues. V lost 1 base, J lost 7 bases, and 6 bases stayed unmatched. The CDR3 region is CASSLWGQGSNEQFF. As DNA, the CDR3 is TGTGCCAGCAGCTTGTGGGGACAGGGCTCGAATGAGCAGTTCTTC.

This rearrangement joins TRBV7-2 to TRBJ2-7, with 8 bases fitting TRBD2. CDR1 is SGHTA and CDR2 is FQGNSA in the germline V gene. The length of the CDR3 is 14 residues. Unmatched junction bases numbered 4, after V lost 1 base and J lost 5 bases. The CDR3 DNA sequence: TGTGCCAGCAGCTTAGATGGCGGGAGGAACGAGCAGTACTTC. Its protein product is CASSLDGGRNEQYF.

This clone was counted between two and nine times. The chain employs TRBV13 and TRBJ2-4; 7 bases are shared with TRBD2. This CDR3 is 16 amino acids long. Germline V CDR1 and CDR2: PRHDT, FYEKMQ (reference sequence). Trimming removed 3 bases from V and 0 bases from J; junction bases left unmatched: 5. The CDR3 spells CASSLTSLLAKNIQYF. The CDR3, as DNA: TGTGCCAGCAGCTTGACTAGCCTGCTAGCCAAAAACATTCAGTACTTC.

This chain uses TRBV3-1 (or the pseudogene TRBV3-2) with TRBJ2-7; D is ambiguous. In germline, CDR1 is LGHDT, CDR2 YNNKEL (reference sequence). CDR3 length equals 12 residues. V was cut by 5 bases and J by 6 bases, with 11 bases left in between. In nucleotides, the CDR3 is TGTGCCAGCAGCGCAGCAGGTACCGAGCAGTACTTC. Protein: CASSAAGTEQYF.

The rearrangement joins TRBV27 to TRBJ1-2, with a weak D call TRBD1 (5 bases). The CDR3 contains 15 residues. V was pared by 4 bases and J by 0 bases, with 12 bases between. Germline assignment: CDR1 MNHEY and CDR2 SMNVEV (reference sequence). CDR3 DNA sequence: TGTGCCAGCAGTTGGAAGGGGCCGACTAACTATGGCTACACCTTC. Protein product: CASSWKGPTNYGYTF.

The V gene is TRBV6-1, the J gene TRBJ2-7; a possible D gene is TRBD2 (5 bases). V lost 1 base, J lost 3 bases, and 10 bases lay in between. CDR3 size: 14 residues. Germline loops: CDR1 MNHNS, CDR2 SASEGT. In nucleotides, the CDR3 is TGTGCCAGCAGTGAAGTGAGCGGTCACTACGAGCAGTACTTC. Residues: CASSEVSGHYEQYF.

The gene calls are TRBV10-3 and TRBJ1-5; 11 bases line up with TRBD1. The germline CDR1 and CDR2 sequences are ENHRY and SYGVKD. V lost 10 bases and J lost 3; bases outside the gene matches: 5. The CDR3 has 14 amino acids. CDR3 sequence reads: CATWDRGFNQPQHF. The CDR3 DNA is TGTGCCACCTGGGACAGGGGGTTCAATCAGCCCCAGCATTTT.

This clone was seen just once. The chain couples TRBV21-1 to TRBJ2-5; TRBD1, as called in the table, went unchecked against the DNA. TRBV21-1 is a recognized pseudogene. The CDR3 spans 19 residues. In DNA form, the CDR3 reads TGTGCCAGCAGCAAAGCCGGGCAGGGGGGCGGGAAATGCCAAGAGACCCAGTACTTC. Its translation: CASSKAGQGGGKCQETQYF.

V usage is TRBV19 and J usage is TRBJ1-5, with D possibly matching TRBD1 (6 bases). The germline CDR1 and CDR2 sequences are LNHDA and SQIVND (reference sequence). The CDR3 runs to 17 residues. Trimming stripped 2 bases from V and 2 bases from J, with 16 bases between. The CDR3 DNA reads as TGTGCCAGTAGTATATTTTCAGGGGCGACTCGCAATCAGCCCCAGCATTTT. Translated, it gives CASSIFSGATRNQPQHF.

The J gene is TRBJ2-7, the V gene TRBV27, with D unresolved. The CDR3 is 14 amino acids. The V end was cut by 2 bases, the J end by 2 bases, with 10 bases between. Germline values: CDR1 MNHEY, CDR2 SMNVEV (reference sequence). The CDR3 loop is CASSLSRQTYEQYF. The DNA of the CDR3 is TGTGCCAGCAGTTTAAGTCGCCAGACCTACGAGCAGTACTTC.

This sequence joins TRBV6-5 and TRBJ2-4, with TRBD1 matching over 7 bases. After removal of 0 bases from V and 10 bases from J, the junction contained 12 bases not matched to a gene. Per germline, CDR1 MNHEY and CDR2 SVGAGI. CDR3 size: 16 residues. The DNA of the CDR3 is TGTGCCAGCAGTTACTCGATGGGTGACCCCAGGGGGATTCAGTACTTC. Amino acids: CASSYSMGDPRGIQYF.

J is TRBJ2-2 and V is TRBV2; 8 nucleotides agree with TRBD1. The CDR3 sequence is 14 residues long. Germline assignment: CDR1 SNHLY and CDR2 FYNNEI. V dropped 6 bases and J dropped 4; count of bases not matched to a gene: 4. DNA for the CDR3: TGTGCCAGCAGCCGACAGGGGAGCACCGGGGAGCTGTTTTTT. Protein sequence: CASSRQGSTGELFF.

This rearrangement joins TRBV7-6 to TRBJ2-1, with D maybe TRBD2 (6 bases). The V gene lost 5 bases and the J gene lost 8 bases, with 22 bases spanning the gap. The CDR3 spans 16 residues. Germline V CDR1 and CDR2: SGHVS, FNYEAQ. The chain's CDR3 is CASSLHLAGGPDEQFF. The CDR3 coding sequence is TGTGCCAGCAGCCTACATCTAGCTGGAGGGCCCGATGAGCAGTTCTTC.

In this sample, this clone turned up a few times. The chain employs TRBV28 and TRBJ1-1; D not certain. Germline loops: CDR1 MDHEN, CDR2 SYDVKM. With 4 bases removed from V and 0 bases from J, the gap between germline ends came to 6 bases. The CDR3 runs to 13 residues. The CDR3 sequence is CASSSLLNTEAFF. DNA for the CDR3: TGTGCCAGCAGTTCACTCCTGAACACTGAAGCTTTCTTT.

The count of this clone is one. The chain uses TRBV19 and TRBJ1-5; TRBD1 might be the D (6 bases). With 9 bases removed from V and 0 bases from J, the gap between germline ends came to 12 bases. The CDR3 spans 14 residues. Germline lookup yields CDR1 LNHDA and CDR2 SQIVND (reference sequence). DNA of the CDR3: TGTGCCAGCGACAGGCGATATAGCAATCAGCCCCAGCATTTT. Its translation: CASDRRYSNQPQHF.

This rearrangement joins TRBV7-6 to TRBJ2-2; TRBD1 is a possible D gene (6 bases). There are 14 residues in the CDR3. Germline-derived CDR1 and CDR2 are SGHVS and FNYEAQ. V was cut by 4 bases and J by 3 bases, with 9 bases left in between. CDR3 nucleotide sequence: TGTGCCAGCAGCTCGACAGGATACACCGGGGAGCTGTTTTTT. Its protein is CASSSTGYTGELFF.

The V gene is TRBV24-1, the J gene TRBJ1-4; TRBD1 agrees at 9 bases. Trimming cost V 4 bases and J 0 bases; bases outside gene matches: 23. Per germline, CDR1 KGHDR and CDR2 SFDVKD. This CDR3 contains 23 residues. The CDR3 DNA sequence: TGTGCCACCAGTGACACAACCTTTACACCGGGACAGGGAAACCTTGCAACTAATGAAAAACTGTTTTTT. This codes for CATSDTTFTPGQGNLATNEKLFF.

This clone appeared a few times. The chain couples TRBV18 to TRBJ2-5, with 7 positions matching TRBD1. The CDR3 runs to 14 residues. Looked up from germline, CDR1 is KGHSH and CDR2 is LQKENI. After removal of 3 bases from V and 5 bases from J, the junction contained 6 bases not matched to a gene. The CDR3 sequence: CASSPGPTGETQYF. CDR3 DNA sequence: TGTGCCAGCTCACCCGGGCCGACAGGGGAGACCCAGTACTTC.

CDR3 in DNA: TGTGCCAGCAGCGGATGGGGGGGGAACACTGAAGCTTTCTTT. Protein sequence: CASSGWGGNTEAFF. The rearrangement links TRBV28 to TRBJ1-1; a weak D match, TRBD1 (5 bases). Trimming took off 6 bases at V and 1 base at J, with 12 bases between the two ends. The CDR3 length is 14 residues. Germline CDR1 is MDHEN and CDR2 is SYDVKM.